This T cell receptor (beta chain) was observed in a study of blood T cells in healthy people across ages. The table lists this clonotype with a few counts. The authors ran a second PCR of 7 to 11 cycles using a sample-barcoded 5' primer and a J-beta primer mix. TCRdb used MiXCR to reprocess the 5' RACE reads, holding one entry per CDR3 protein. The data hold around 1,600,000 distinct CDR3 sequences, with about 42% observed a single time. The CDR3 is 19 amino acids. V shed 1 base, J shed 3 bases, and the junction held 9 bases outside the gene matches. The germline V gene has CDR1 SGHVS and CDR2 FQNEAQ.

This TCR was sampled from a woman aged 18-29 years in good health. J is TRBJ2-3 and V is TRBV7-8, with 14 bases identical to TRBD2. Material: blood. In DNA, the CDR3 is TGTGCCAGCAGCTTAGAGGATTGGGGGACTAGCGGGAGAACAGATACGCAGTATTTT. The encoded protein is CASSLEDWGTSGRTDTQYF.